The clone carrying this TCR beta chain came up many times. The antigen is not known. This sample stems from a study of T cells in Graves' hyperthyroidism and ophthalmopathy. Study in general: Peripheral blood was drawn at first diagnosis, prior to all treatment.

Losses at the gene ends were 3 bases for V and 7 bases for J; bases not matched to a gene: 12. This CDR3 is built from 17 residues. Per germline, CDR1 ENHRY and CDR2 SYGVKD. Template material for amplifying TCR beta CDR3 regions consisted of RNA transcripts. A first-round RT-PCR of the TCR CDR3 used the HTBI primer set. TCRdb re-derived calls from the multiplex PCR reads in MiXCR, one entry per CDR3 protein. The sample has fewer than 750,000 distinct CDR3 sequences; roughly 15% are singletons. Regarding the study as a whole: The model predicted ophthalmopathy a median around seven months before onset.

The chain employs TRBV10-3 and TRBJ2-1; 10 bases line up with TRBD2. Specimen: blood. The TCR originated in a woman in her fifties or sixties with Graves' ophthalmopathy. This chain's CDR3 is CAISDPRLAGDGNEQFF. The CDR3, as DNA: TGTGCCATCAGTGATCCGCGGCTAGCGGGAGATGGAAATGAGCAGTTCTTC.